This TCR beta chain was documented in a study of blood T cell repertoires in COVID-19 (dated by TCRdb to the early 2020s). In the study overall: Samples from collaborators originated in the United States, Italy and Spain and spanned both the acute and convalescent phases of COVID-19. The material from the prospective study consisted of cDNA or gDNA derived from T cells, B-cell-depleted T cells, or PBMCs. Subjects who had been exposed to COVID-19, were actively infected with it, or had recovered from it provided the deeply sampled blood TCRbeta repertoires that made up the dataset. The repertoires were made available in a free public database intended to serve as a resource for research on the immune response to SARS-CoV-2. The samples were drawn from the first 160 participants of the ongoing ImmuneRACE study and from 950 to 1,500 subjects provided by 6 global collaborators. Sample metadata almost always included a de-identified subject ID, COVID-19 status, age in years and sex. HLA class I and class II types, where available, came from metadata supplied by the sample provider rather than from assay-based typing. Overall study results and their limits: Clinical and demographic metadata were provided uncurated, with the amount varying by source and participant.

Here V drops 4 bases and J drops 6 bases, and the junction holds 8 bases not matched to any gene. The CDR3 has 15 amino acids, counting the end cysteine and phenylalanine. Only the CDR3 region is kept as DNA, spanning 45 bases read in frame from base 1. Reading the germline V gene (reference sequence) gives CDR1 MNHNY and CDR2 SVGAGI. Whole blood was collected in K2EDTA tubes by collaborating institutions according to the institutions' own protocols. For TCRbeta analysis, collaborator samples were shipped as frozen whole blood, as isolated PBMCs, or as DNA extracted from either sample type. Turning to this clone: Its antigen is unknown. No base quality information exists; no much larger clone differs at one position.

TCRbeta CDR3 regions were amplified from genomic DNA by means of the immunoSEQ Assay, a bias-controlled multiplex PCR. Concerning the study's data processing: Nucleated cell counts per sample were estimated from amplification of reference gene primers within the assay. To quantify the absolute abundance of each unique TCRbeta CDR3 rearrangement, sequence reads were collapsed and filtered. For each sample, productive Simpson clonality was calculated as the square root of Simpson's diversity index across productive rearrangements. TCRdb took over this immuneACCESS table, retaining in-frame rearrangements with V and J assigned. Such tables are incomplete; in checked studies, under half of the missing clones stem from an unresolved V gene, and the remainder is unexplained. For V, J and clone size, that table is used; D and trimming come from the DNA. This sample is represented by 50,000 to 85,000 clones; approximately 91% of them were singletons. The top ten constitute about 6.8% of the sample.

The V gene is TRBV6-6 and the J gene is TRBJ2-7, with 11 bases in between that match TRBD1. Sequencing was performed on peripheral blood. The TCR originated in a human donor in a cohort sampled during active COVID-19. The CDR3 is CASSSFGTGGIEQYF. DNA sequence: TGTGCCAGCAGTTCGTTCGGGACAGGGGGGATCGAGCAGTACTTC.